This T cell receptor beta chain was found in a study of blood T cell repertoires in COVID-19. Study-level background: COVID-19 samples collected from the United States, Italy and Spain covered acute and convalescent phases. In each case, the material was cDNA or gDNA derived from T cells, B-cell-depleted T cells, or PBMCs.

The ends lost 4 bases at V and 12 bases at J; junction bases unmatched: 18. Germline V CDR1 and CDR2: KGHSH, LQKENI. This CDR3 contains 17 residues. In the original analysis: Nucleated cell number was recorded as an estimate derived from reference gene primer amplification. The protocol was immunoSEQ multiplex PCR, while the TCRdb copy is restricted to in-frame clones and leaves out a portion. That table gives V, J and clone size, and the DNA gave D and trimming. The sample lists 84,000 or so clones; around 80% were seen once. This sequence originates from a woman older than 75 with acute or convalescent COVID-19. Sequencing was done on a sample of peripheral blood. The rearrangement uses TRBV18 and TRBJ2-7; 13 positions match TRBD2. The CDR3 bases are TGTGCCAGCTCACTTACCAACCCCGGGACTAGCGGGGTCCAGGTGTACTTC. Translation gives CASSLTNPGTSGVQVYF.